The entry below describes one T cell receptor beta chain. Antigen specificity is unknown. One end of the junction is discordant with germline, which a read error may explain. This sample was taken from a study of cytomegalovirus exposure and HLA in healthy donors. The PCR ran on 60 Vbeta and 13 Jbeta primers. Clones were sequenced by immunoSEQ multiplex PCR, and TCRdb holds only the in-frame ones, with some missing. The data contain some 120,000 clones, nearly 75% of them singletons. At sampling all donors were nominally healthy, likely with unrecorded immune exposures. The CDR3 sequence is 15 residues long. Per the germline V gene, CDR1 is MGHRA and CDR2 is YSYEKL. Study-wide findings and caveats: In a later analysis, common viral pathogens appeared linked to several of the most significant clusters.

V usage is TRBV4-1 and J usage is TRBJ1-2; maybe TRBD1 (6 bases). The receptor's source is a man between 25 and 39 years old in good health and CMV-seropositive. The sequenced sample consisted of PBMCs. DNA for the CDR3: TGCGCCAGCAGTCAAGGGGGAGGGGCCCGGTATGGCTACACCTTC. Translating gives CASSQGGGARYGYTF.